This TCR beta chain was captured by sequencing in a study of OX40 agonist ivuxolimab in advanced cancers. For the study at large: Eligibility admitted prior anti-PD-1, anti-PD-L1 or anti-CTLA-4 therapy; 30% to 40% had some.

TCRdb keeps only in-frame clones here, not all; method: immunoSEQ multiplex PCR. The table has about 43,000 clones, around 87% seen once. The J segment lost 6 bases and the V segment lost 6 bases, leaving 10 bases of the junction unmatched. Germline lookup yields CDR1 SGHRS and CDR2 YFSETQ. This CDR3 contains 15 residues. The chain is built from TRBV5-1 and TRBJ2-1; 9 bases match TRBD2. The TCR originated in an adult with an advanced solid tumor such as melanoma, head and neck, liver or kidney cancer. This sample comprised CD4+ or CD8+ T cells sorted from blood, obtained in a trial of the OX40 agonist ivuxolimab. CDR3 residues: CASTRTSDLSNEQFF. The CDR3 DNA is TGCGCCAGCACAAGGACTAGCGACCTTAGCAATGAGCAGTTCTTC.